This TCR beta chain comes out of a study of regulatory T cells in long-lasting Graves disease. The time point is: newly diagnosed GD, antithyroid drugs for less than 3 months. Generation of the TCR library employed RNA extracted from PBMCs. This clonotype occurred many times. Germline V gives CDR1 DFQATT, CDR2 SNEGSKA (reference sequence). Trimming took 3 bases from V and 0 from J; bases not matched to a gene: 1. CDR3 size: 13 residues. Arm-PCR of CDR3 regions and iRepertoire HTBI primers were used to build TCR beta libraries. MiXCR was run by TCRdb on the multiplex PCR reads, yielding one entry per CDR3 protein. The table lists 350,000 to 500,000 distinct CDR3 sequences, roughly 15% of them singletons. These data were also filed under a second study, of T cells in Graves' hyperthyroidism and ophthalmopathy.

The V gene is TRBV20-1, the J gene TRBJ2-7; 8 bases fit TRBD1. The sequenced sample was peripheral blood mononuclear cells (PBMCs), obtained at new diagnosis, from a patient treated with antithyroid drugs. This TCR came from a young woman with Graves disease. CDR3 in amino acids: CSASRGHSYEQYF. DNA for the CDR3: TGCAGTGCTAGCAGGGGGCACTCCTACGAGCAGTACTTC.